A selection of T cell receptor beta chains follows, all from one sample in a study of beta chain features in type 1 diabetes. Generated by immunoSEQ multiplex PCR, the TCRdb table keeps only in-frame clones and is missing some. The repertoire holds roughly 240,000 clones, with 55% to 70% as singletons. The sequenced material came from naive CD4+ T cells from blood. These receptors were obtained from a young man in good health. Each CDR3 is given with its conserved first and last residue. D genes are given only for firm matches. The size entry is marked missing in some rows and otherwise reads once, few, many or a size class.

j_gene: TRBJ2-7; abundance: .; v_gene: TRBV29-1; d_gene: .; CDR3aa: CSVARGYEQYF; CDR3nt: TGCAGCGTCGCCCGGGGCTACGAGCAGTACTTC
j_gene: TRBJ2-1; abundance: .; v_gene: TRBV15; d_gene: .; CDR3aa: CATSRPYNEQFF; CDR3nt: TGTGCCACCAGCAGACCTTACAATGAGCAGTTCTTC
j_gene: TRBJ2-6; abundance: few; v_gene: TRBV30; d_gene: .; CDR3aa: CAWSETGRANVLTF; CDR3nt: TGTGCCTGGAGTGAAACGGGTAGGGCCAACGTCCTGACTTTC
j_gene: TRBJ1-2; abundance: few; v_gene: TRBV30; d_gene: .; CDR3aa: CAWSSPMRGLLPNYGYTF; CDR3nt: TGTGCCTGGAGTTCTCCGATGAGGGGACTTCTACCTAACTATGGCTACACCTTC
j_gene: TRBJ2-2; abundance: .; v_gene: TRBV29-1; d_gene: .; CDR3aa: CSVLARTRNTGELFF; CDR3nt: TGCAGCGTTTTAGCTAGGACAAGAAACACCGGGGAGCTGTTTTTT
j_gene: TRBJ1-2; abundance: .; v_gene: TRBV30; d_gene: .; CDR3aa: CAWRSLYSANYGYTF; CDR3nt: TGTGCCTGGAGGTCCTTGTACTCAGCTAACTATGGCTACACCTTC
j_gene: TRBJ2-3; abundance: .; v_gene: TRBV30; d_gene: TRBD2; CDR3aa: CAWLSGRGTDTQYF; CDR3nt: TGTGCCTGGTTGAGCGGGAGAGGCACAGATACGCAGTATTTT
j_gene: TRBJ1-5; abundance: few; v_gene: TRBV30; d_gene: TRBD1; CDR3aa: CAWSYQTGNQPQHF; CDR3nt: TGTGCCTGGAGCTACCAGACAGGGAATCAGCCCCAGCATTTT
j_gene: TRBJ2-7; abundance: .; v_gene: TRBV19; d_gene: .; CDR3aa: CASSTDITSSYEQYF; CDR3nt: TGTGCCAGTAGTACCGACATAACTAGCTCCTACGAGCAGTACTTC
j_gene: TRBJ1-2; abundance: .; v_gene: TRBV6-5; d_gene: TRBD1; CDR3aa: CASSFLSTGEYGYTF; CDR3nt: TGTGCCAGCAGCTTTCTTTCGACAGGGGAGTATGGCTACACCTTC
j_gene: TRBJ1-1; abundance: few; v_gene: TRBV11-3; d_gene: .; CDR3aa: CASSPGRDTEAFF; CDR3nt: TGTGCCAGCAGCCCCGGCAGGGACACTGAAGCTTTCTTT
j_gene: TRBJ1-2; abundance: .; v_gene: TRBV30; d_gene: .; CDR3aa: CAWSLPNGYTF; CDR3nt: TGTGCCTGGAGTCTCCCAAACGGCTACACCTTC
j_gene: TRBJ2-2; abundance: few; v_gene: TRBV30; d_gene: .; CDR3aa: CAWRTVANTGELFF; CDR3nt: TGTGCCTGGAGAACAGTCGCGAACACCGGGGAGCTGTTTTTT
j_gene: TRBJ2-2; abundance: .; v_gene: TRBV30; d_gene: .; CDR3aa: CSSDLGGNTGELFF; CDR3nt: TGCTCCTCGGACCTGGGAGGGAACACCGGGGAGCTGTTTTTT
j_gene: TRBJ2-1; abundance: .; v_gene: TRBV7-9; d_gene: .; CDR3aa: CASSSSGTASYNEQFF; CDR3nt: TGTGCCAGCAGCTCCTCCGGGACCGCTTCCTACAATGAGCAGTTCTTC
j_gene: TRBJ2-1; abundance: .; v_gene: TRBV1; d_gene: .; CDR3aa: CTSSKQAGDYNEQFF; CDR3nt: TGCACCAGCTCGAAGCAGGCGGGAGACTACAATGAGCAGTTCTTC
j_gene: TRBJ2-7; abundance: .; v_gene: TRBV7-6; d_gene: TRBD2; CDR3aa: CASSLAGGTYEQYF; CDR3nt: TGTGCCAGCAGCTTAGCGGGGGGGACCTACGAGCAGTACTTC
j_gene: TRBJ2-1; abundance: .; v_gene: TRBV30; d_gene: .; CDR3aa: CACRGIGSYNEQFF; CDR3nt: TGTGCCTGCAGGGGAATTGGCTCCTACAATGAGCAGTTCTTC
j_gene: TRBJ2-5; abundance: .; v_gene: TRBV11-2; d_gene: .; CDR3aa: CASSSKRPGTQQETQYF; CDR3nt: TGTGCCAGCAGCTCAAAACGACCCGGGACACAACAAGAGACCCAGTACTTC
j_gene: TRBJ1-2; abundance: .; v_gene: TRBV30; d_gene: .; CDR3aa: CAWTGLTPNYGYTF; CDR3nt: TGTGCCTGGACTGGGCTGACCCCTAACTATGGCTACACCTTC
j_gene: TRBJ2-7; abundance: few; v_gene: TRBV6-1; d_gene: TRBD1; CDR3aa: CASSLLTGNNLEQYF; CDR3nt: TGTGCCAGCAGTCTTCTGACAGGGAATAACCTCGAGCAGTACTTC
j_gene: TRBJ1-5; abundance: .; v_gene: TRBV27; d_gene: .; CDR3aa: CASSFRGSYSNQPQHF; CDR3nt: TGTGCCAGCAGTTTCAGGGGTTCCTATAGCAATCAGCCCCAGCATTTT
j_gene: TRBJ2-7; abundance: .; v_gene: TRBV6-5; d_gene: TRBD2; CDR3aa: CASSRLAASTYEQYF; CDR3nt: TGTGCCAGCAGCCGACTAGCGGCCAGTACCTACGAGCAGTACTTC
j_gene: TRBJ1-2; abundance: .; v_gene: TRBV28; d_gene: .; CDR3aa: CASSWVYGYTF; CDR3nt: TGTGCCAGCAGTTGGGTCTATGGCTACACCTTC
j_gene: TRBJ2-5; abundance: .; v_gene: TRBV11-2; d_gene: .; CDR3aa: CASSLSGRETQYF; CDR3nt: TGTGCCAGCAGCTTATCCGGAAGAGAGACCCAGTACTTC
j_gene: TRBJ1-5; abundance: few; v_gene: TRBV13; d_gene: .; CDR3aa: CASSYLDQPQHF; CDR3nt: TGTGCCAGCAGCTACCTGGATCAGCCCCAGCATTTT
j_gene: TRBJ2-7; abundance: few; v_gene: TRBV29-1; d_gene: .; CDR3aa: CSVSGTLRDEQYF; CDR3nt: TGCAGCGTTTCCGGGACTCTTCGGGACGAGCAGTACTTC
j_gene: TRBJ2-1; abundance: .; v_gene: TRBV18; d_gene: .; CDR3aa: CASSRRVDEQFF; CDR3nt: TGTGCCAGCTCACGCCGGGTGGATGAGCAGTTCTTC
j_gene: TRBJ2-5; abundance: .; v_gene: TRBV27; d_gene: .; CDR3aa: CASSSPRETQYF; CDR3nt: TGTGCCAGCAGTTCACCTAGGGAGACCCAGTACTTC
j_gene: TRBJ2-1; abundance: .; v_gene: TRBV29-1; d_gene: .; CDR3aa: CSVDDRTPNEQFF; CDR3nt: TGCAGCGTTGATGATAGGACGCCTAATGAGCAGTTCTTC
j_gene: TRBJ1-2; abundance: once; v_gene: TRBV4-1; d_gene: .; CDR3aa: CASSQVGNYGYTF; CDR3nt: TGCGCCAGCAGCCAAGTCGGGAACTATGGCTACACCTTC
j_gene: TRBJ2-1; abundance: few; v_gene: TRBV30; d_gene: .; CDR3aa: CAWRTDESYNEQFF; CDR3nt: TGTGCCTGGAGAACAGATGAATCCTACAATGAGCAGTTCTTC
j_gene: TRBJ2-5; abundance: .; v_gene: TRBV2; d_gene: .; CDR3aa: CATSTSSRETQYF; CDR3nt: TGTGCCACCTCCACTAGTTCCAGAGAGACCCAGTACTTC
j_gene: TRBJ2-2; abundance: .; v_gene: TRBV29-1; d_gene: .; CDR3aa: CSVGPAANTGELFF; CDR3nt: TGCAGCGTCGGACCCGCCGCGAACACCGGGGAGCTGTTTTTT
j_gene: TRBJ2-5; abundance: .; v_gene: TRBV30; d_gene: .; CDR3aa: CAWSVWGGAQETQYF; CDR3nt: TGTGCCTGGAGTGTCTGGGGCGGGGCCCAAGAGACCCAGTACTTC
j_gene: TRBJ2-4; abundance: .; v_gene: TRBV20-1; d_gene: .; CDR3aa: CSARDRTDQYF; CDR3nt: TGCAGTGCTAGAGATAGAACTGATCAGTACTTC
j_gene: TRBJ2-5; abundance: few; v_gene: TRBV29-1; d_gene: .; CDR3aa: CSVLAPYQETQYF; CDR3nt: TGCAGCGTTCTAGCGCCGTACCAAGAGACCCAGTACTTC
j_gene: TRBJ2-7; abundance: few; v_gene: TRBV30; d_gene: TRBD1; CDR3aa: CAWGTGTPPYEQYF; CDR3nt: TGTGCCTGGGGGACAGGCACACCTCCCTACGAGCAGTACTTC
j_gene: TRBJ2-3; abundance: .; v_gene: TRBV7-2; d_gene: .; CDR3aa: CASSSLGSADTQYF; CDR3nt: TGTGCCAGCAGCTCCCTCGGGAGCGCAGATACGCAGTATTTT
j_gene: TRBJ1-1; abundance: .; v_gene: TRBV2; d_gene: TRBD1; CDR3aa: CASSDGQGNTEAFF; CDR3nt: TGTGCCAGCAGCGATGGACAGGGGAACACTGAAGCTTTCTTT
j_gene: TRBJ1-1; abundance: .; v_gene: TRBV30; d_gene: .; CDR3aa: CAWSLPEAFF; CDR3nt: TGTGCCTGGTCGTTACCTGAAGCTTTCTTT
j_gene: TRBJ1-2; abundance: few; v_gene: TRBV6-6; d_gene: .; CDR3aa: CASRATGLTDGYTF; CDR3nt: TGTGCCAGCAGAGCGACAGGCCTAACGGATGGCTACACCTTC
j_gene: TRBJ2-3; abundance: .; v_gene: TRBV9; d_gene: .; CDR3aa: CASSRENHNTQYF; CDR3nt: TGTGCCAGCAGTCGGGAAAATCATAATACGCAGTATTTT
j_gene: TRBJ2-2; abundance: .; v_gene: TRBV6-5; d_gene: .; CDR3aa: CASSYSIQANTGELFF; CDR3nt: TGTGCCAGCAGTTACTCGATCCAGGCGAACACCGGGGAGCTGTTTTTT
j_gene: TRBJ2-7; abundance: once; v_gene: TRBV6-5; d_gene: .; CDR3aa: CASSRGRSSYEQYF; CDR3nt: TGTGCCAGCAGCAGGGGACGGTCCTCCTACGAGCAGTACTTC
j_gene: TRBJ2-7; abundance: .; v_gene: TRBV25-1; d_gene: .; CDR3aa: CASSEGVKKGYEQYF; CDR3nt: TGTGCCAGCAGTGAGGGCGTAAAGAAAGGCTACGAGCAGTACTTC
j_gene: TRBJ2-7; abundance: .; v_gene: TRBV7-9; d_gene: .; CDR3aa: CASSPGLLGYEQYF; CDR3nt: TGTGCCAGCAGCCCAGGACTCCTGGGCTACGAGCAGTACTTC
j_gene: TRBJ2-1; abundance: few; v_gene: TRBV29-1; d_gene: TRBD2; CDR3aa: CSVEGSGTYNEQFF; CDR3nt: TGCAGCGTTGAAGGTAGCGGGACTTACAATGAGCAGTTCTTC
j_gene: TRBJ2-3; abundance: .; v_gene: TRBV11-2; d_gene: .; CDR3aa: CASSLDRTTDTQYF; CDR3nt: TGTGCCAGCAGCTTAGATCGAACGACAGATACGCAGTATTTT
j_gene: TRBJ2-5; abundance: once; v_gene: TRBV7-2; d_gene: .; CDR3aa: CASSFGGSQETQYF; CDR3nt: TGTGCCAGCAGCTTCGGAGGGAGTCAAGAGACCCAGTACTTC
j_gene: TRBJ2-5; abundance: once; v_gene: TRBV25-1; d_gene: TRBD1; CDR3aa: CAGQGPYEETQYF; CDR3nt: TGTGCCGGACAGGGACCCTACGAAGAGACCCAGTACTTC